Presented here are 22 T cell receptor beta chains from one specimen sequenced in a study of PD-1 blockade in classical Hodgkin lymphoma. Libraries were prepared by immunoSEQ multiplex PCR; TCRdb keeps only in-frame clonotypes and omits some of them. The sample lists tens of thousands of clones, around nine tenths occurring once. The time point: cycle 4 day 1 (C4D1), after less than seven weeks of nivolumab. All patients experienced relapse after autologous stem cell transplantation, and brentuximab vedotin exposure was variable. Sequencing was performed on peripheral blood mononuclear cells (PBMCs), taken before the fourth cycle of nivolumab. These receptors were collected from a human donor with classical Hodgkin lymphoma.

The V call is TRBV5-4, the J call TRBJ2-7; either TRBD1 or TRBD2 may supply D (6 bases each). CDR1 is SGHNT, CDR2 YYREEE, per germline (reference sequence). This CDR3 region has 16 residues. Trimming shortened V by 2 bases and J by 5 bases, and 20 bases separated the two germline ends. The CDR3: CASSFGGPPFGNEQYF. The DNA of the CDR3 is TGTGCCAGCAGCTTCGGGGGCCCCCCTTTCGGGAACGAGCAGTACTTC.

The chain couples TRBV5-4 to TRBJ2-7; possibly TRBD2 for D (7 bases). This CDR3 is built from 16 residues. Trimming removed 2 bases from V and 2 bases from J, with 17 bases in between. The germline gives CDR1 SGHNT, CDR2 YYREEE (reference sequence). CDR3 amino acids: CASSLEQGGQPYEQYF. The CDR3 DNA is TGTGCCAGCAGCTTAGAACAGGGAGGGCAGCCCTACGAGCAGTACTTC.

V usage is TRBV15 and J usage is TRBJ2-3; D is unresolved. The V end was cut by 0 bases, the J end by 0 bases, with 7 bases between. Germline CDR1 reads LNHNV; CDR2 reads YYDKDF (reference sequence). The CDR3 is 15 residues long. CDR3 sequence: CATSRDGSSTDTQYF. CDR3 bases: TGTGCCACCAGCAGAGATGGGTCTAGCACAGATACGCAGTATTTT.

The DNA of the CDR3 is TGTGCCAGCAAAGGGGGACAGGGGACCGATACGCAGTATTTT. The encoded protein is CASKGGQGTDTQYF. This rearrangement joins TRBV21-1 to TRBJ2-3; the table calls TRBD1, which could not be checked here. TRBV21-1 is recorded as a pseudogene. This CDR3 contains 14 residues.

A word on this clone: The same CDR3 can be traced to other DNA sequences in this sample. V gene TRBV5-6 combines with J gene TRBJ2-2, with TRBD2 matching over 13 bases. V shed 4 bases, J shed 5 bases, and the junction held 5 bases outside the gene matches. The CDR3 runs 16 residues. Looked up from germline, CDR1 is SGHDT and CDR2 is YYEEEE. CDR3 sequence: CASSPGLAGNTGELFF. The DNA of the CDR3 is TGTGCCAGCAGCCCGGGACTAGCGGGGAATACCGGGGAGCTGTTTTTT.

The rearrangement links TRBV7-9 to TRBJ1-6; maybe TRBD1 (5 bases). Trimming stripped 5 bases from V and 9 bases from J, with 14 bases between. Looked up from germline, CDR1 is SEHNR and CDR2 is FQNEAQ (reference sequence). This CDR3 is built from 14 residues. CDR3 DNA: TGTGCCAGCAGCGCCCCAGGGTACTTTTCACCCCTCCACTTT. It codes for CASSAPGYFSPLHF.

This clone was recorded only once. This chain uses TRBV7-2 with TRBJ2-5, with 13 positions matching TRBD2. Germline assignment: CDR1 SGHTA and CDR2 FQGNSA. Trimming cost V 3 bases and J 4 bases; bases outside gene matches: 5. CDR3 length: 16 residues. CDR3 region: CASSLRTSGRGETQYF. Written as DNA, the CDR3 is TGTGCCAGCAGCTTGCGCACTAGCGGGAGGGGAGAGACCCAGTACTTC.

The chain recombines TRBV6-5 with TRBJ2-5, with a weak D call TRBD1 (6 bases). This CDR3 spans 14 amino acids. The germline CDR1 and CDR2 sequences are MNHEY and SVGAGI. Trimming took 3 bases from V and 5 from J, leaving 13 bases between them. The CDR3 DNA reads TGTGCCAGCAGTTATGGGACAAATCTCGAGACCCAGTACTTC. Protein product: CASSYGTNLETQYF.

The chain joins TRBV19 to TRBJ2-7; TRBD1 agrees at 7 bases. Germline CDR1 reads LNHDA; CDR2 reads SQIVND (reference sequence). V trimming: 6 bases; J trimming: 4 bases; junction bases outside the gene matches: 15. The CDR3 loop spans 16 amino acids. For the CDR3, the DNA is TGTGCCAGTAGCCCACATTGGACAGGCGCCACTTACGAGCAGTACTTC. It is translated as CASSPHWTGATYEQYF.

The CDR3 protein is CASSLTPHSGSQETQYF. The CDR3 DNA sequence: TGTGCCAGCAGCTTGACACCCCATAGCGGGTCCCAAGAGACCCAGTACTTC. This sequence joins TRBV5-5 and TRBJ2-5, with 7 bases matching TRBD2. The CDR3 totals 17 residues. Germline CDR1 is SGHKS and CDR2 is YYEKEE (reference sequence). V was pared by 1 base and J by 1 base, with 10 bases of the junction left unmatched.

V and J are TRBV2 and TRBJ2-3; D gene ambiguous. The germline V gene encodes CDR1 SNHLY and CDR2 FYNNEI. The ends were cut back, 8 bases at V and 11 bases at J, with 14 bases in the middle. The CDR3 totals 11 residues. The chain's CDR3 is CASLRREKQYF. The CDR3 DNA follows: TGTGCCAGCCTAAGAAGAGAAAAGCAGTATTTT.

The chain employs TRBV10-3 and TRBJ2-1; 13 bases match TRBD2. Germline lookup yields CDR1 ENHRY and CDR2 SYGVKD. V dropped 2 bases and J dropped 5; count of bases not matched to a gene: 12. The CDR3 spans 19 residues. The CDR3: CAISETSGRALLGDNEQFF. The CDR3 DNA reads TGTGCCATCAGTGAGACTAGCGGGAGGGCCTTGTTGGGCGACAATGAGCAGTTCTTC.

The chain combines TRBV11-2 with TRBJ2-7, with D perhaps matching TRBD2 (5 bases). The CDR3 length is 18 residues. From germline, CDR1 is SGHAT and CDR2 FQNNGV. V was pared by 8 bases and J by 0 bases, with 26 bases between. The CDR3 region has the DNA TGTGCCAGCTGCATCGGCGGGTATGGTTTTAGCAGCTCCTACGAGCAGTACTTC. This sequence encodes CASCIGGYGFSSSYEQYF.

This chain uses TRBV7-3 with TRBJ2-4; TRBD2 agrees at 14 bases. CDR1 and CDR2 from the germline V gene are SGHTA and FQGTGA. V gave up 8 bases and J gave up 5 bases; unmatched junction bases: 8. This CDR3 spans 16 amino acids. CDR3 sequence reads: CASWSGTSGRENIQYF. The CDR3 coding sequence is TGTGCCAGCTGGAGCGGGACTAGCGGGAGAGAAAACATTCAGTACTTC.

This rearrangement joins TRBV7-9 to TRBJ2-5, with 9 bases that match TRBD1. With V trimmed by 5 bases and J by 2 bases, 12 bases remained unmatched. This CDR3 is 17 amino acids long. From germline, CDR1 is SEHNR and CDR2 FQNEAQ (reference sequence). CDR3 sequence reads: CASSRSDRDRDQETQYF. The CDR3 DNA reads TGTGCCAGCAGCCGATCGGACCGGGACAGGGATCAAGAGACCCAGTACTTC.

The V call is TRBV28, the J call TRBJ2-3; the match to TRBD2 covers 9 bases. The trim removed 6 bases at V and 2 bases at J, leaving 9 bases unmatched. The germline V gene has CDR1 MDHEN and CDR2 SYDVKM. The CDR3 extends over 16 amino acids. Written as DNA, the CDR3 is TGTGCCAGCAGCTACTTGGTAGCGGGAGCCACAGATACGCAGTATTTT. This translates into CASSYLVAGATDTQYF.

This rearrangement joins TRBV7-9 to TRBJ2-3; tentatively, D is TRBD2 (6 bases). The CDR3 is 16 amino acids. Germline V CDR1 and CDR2: SEHNR, FQNEAQ (reference sequence). V was shortened by 5 bases and J by 2 bases, with 17 bases between the two germline ends. The CDR3 region has the DNA TGTGCCAGCAGCCCCCCGGGCGGGGTTTCCACAGATACGCAGTATTTT. This sequence encodes CASSPPGGVSTDTQYF.

The rearrangement joins TRBV7-8 to TRBJ1-5; no reliable D call. In germline, CDR1 is SGHVS, CDR2 FQNEAQ. The CDR3 consists of 14 residues. V was cut by 5 bases and J by 4 bases, with 12 bases left in between. The chain's CDR3 is CASSPRANNQPQHF. The CDR3 nucleotides are TGTGCCAGCAGCCCGAGGGCAAATAATCAGCCCCAGCATTTT.

The chain couples TRBV23-1 to TRBJ1-1; the D is unclear. TRBV23-1 is designated an ORF whose function remains uncertain. V lost 6 bases and J 1 base, leaving 15 bases between the germline ends. The CDR3 totals 15 residues. In DNA, the CDR3 is TGCGCCAGCAGACATCAAGGGTCGAGGAACACTGAAGCTTTCTTT. It codes for CASRHQGSRNTEAFF.

The rearrangement joins TRBV6-1 to TRBJ2-1; TRBD2 agrees at 8 bases. Germline CDR1 reads MNHNS; CDR2 reads SASEGT. V was pared by 7 bases and J by 0 bases, with 5 bases of the junction left unmatched. The CDR3 has 15 amino acids. CDR3 nucleotides: TGTGCCAGCATGAAGCGGGAGTCCTCCTACAATGAGCAGTTCTTC. Translation: CASMKRESSYNEQFF.

The chain is built from TRBV2 and TRBJ1-1, with unresolved D. V lost 4 bases and J lost 2, with 17 bases in between. Germline-derived CDR1 and CDR2 are SNHLY and FYNNEI. CDR3 size: 16 residues. CDR3: CASSAPGASGNTEAFF. The DNA of the CDR3 is TGTGCCAGCAGTGCCCCAGGTGCGAGCGGAAACACTGAAGCTTTCTTT. The full variable domain, completed using reference TRBV2 and TRBJ1-1, is EPEVTQTPSHQVTQMGQEVILRCVPISNHLYFYWYRQILGQKVEFLVSFYNNEISEKSEIFDDQFSVERPDGSNFTLKIRSTKLEDSAMYFCASSAPGASGNTEAFFGQGTRLTVV.

The chain employs TRBV5-6 and TRBJ1-1; D is undetermined. V lost 4 bases and J lost 2, with 9 bases in between. Germline assignment: CDR1 SGHDT and CDR2 YYEEEE. The CDR3 length is 13 residues. Here the CDR3 DNA reads TGTGCCAGCAGCCGAGGACCTAACACTGAAGCTTTCTTT. This gives the protein CASSRGPNTEAFF.